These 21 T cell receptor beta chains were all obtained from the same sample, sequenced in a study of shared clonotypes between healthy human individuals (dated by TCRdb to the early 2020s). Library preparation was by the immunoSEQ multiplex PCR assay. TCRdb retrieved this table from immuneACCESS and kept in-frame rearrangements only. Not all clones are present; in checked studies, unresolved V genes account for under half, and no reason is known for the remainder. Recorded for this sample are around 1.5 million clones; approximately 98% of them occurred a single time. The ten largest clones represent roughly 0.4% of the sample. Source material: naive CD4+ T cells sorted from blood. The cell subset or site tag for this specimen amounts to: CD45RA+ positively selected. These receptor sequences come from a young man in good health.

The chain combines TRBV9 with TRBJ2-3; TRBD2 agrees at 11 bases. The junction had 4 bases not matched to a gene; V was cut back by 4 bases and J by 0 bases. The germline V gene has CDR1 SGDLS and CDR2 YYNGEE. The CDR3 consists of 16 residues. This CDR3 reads CASSFRTSGSTDTQYF. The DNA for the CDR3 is TGTGCCAGCAGCTTTCGGACTAGCGGGAGCACAGATACGCAGTATTTT.

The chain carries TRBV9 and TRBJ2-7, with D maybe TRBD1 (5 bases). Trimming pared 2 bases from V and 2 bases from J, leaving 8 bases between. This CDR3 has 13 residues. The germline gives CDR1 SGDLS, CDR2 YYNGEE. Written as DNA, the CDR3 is TGTGCCAGCAGCGTGGACACAACCTACGAGCAGTACTTC. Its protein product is CASSVDTTYEQYF.

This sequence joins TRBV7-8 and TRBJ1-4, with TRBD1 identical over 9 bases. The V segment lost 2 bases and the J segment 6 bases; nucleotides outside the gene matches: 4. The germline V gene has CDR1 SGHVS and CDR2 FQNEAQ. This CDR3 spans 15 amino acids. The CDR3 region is CASSLQQGADEKLFF. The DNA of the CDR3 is TGTGCCAGCAGCTTACAACAGGGGGCTGATGAAAAACTGTTTTTT.

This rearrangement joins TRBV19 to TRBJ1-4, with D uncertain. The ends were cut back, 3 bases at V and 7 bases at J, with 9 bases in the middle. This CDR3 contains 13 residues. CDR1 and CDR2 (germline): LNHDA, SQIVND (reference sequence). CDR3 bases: TGTGCCAGTAGTATCAGAGGTTCTGAAAAACTGTTTTTT. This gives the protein CASSIRGSEKLFF.

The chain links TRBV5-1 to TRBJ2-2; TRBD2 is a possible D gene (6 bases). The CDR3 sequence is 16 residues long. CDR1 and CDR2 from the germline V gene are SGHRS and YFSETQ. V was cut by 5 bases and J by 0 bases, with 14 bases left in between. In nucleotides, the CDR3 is TGCGCCAGCAGGAACCCGGGAGCCTCGAACACCGGGGAGCTGTTTTTT. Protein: CASRNPGASNTGELFF.

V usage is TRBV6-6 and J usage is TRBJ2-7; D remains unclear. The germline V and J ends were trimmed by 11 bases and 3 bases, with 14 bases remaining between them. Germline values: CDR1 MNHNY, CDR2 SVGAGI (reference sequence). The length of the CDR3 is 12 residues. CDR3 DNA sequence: TGTGCCGCCTCTCGGGCCGGCTACGAGCAGTACTTC. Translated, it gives CAASRAGYEQYF.

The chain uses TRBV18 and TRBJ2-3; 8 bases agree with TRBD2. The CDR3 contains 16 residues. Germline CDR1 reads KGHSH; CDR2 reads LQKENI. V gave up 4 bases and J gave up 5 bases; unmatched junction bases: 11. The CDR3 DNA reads TGTGCCAGCTCACGCTCAAAAGCGGGAGTCGGAGATACGCAGTATTTT. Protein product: CASSRSKAGVGDTQYF. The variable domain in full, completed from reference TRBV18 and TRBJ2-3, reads NAGVMQNPRHLVRRRGQEARLRCSPMKGHSHVYWYRQLPEEGLKFMVYLQKENIIDESGMPKERFSAEFPKEGPSILRIQQVVRGDSAAYFCASSRSKAGVGDTQYFGPGTRLTVL.

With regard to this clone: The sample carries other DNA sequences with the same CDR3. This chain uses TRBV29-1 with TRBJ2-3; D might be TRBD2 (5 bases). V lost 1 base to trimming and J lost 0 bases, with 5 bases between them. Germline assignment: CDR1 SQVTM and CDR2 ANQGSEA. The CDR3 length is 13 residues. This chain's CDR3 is CSVEGGSTDTQYF. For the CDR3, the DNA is TGCAGCGTTGAAGGCGGGAGCACAGATACGCAGTATTTT.

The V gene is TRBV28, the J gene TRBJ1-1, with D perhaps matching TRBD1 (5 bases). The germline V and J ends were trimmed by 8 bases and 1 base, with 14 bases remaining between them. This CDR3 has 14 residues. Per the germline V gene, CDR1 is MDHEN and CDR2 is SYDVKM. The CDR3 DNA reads TGTGCCAGCGCGGGGGAAAGTTCGAACACTGAAGCTTTCTTT. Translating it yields CASAGESSNTEAFF. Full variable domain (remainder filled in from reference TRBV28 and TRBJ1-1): DVKVTQSSRYLVKRTGEKVFLECVQDMDHENMFWYRQDPGLGLRLIYFSYDVKMKEKGDIPEGYSVSREKKERFSLILESASTNQTSMYLCASAGESSNTEAFFGQGTRLTVV.

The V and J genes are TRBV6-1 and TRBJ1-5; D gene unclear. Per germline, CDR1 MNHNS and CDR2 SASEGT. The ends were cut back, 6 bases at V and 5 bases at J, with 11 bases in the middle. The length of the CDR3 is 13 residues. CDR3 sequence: CASSVDRDQPQHF. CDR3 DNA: TGTGCCAGCAGCGTTGATCGGGATCAGCCCCAGCATTTT.

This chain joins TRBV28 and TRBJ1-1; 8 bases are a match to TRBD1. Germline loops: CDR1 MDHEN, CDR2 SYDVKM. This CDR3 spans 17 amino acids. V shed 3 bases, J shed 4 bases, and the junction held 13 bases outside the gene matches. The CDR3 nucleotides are TGTGCCAGCAGTTTCCGACAGGGGAAGGGGTGGCCCACTGAAGCTTTCTTT. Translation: CASSFRQGKGWPTEAFF.

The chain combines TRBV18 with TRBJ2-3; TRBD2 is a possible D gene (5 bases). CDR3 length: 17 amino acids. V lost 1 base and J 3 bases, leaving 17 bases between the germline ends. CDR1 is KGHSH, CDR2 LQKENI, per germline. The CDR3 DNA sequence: TGTGCCAGCTCACCACTACCCAGAGGGTATGGAACAGATACGCAGTATTTT. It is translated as CASSPLPRGYGTDTQYF.

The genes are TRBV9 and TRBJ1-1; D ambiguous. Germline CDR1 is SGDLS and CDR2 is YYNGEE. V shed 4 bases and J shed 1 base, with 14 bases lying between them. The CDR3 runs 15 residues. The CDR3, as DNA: TGTGCCAGCAGCTCAGGTCCCACCACGAACACTGAAGCTTTCTTT. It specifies CASSSGPTTNTEAFF.

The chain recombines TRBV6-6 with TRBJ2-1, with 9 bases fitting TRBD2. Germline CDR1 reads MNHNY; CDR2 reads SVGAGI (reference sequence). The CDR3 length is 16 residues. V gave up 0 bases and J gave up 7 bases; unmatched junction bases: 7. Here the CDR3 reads CASSYSISLAGNEQFF. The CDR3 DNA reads TGTGCCAGCAGTTACTCGATTTCCCTAGCGGGAAATGAGCAGTTCTTC.

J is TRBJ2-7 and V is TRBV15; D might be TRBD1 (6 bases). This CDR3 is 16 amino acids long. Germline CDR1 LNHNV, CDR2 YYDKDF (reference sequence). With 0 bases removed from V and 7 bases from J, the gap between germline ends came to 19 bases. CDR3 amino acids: CATSRDKNRASGEQYF. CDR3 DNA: TGTGCCACCAGCAGAGATAAGAACAGGGCCTCGGGGGAGCAGTACTTC.

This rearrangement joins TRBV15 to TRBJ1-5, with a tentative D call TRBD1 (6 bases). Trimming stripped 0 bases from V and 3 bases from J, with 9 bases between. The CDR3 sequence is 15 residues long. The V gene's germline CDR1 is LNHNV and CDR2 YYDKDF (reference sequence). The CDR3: CATSREQGHNQPQHF. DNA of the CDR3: TGTGCCACCAGCAGAGAACAGGGACACAATCAGCCCCAGCATTTT.

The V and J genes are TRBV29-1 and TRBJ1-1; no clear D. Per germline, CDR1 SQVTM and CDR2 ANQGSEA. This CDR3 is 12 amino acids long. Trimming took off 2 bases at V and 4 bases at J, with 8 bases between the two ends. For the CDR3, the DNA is TGCAGCGTTGAAACTGGGAGCACTGAAGCTTTCTTT. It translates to CSVETGSTEAFF.

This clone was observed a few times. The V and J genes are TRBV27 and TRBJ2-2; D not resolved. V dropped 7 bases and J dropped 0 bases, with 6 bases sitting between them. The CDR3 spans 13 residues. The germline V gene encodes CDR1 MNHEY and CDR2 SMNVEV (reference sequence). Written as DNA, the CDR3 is TGTGCCAGCACGTATACGAACACCGGGGAGCTGTTTTTT. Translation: CASTYTNTGELFF.

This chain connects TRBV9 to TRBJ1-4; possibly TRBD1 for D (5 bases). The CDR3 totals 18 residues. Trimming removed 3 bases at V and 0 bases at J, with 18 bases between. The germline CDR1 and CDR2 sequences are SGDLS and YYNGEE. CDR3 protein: CASSEKGSLGPTNEKLFF. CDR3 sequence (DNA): TGTGCCAGCAGCGAAAAAGGGTCTTTGGGGCCAACTAATGAAAAACTGTTTTTT.

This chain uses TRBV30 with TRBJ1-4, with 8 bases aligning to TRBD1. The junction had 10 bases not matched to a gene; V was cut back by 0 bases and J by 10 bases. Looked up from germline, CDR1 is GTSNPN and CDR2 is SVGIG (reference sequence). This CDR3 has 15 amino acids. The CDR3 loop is CAWSVSLAGGGKLFF. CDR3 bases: TGTGCCTGGAGTGTATCGCTGGCAGGGGGCGGAAAACTGTTTTTT.

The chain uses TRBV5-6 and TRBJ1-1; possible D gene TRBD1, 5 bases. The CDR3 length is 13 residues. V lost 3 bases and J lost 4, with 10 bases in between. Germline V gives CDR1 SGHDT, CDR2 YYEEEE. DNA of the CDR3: TGTGCCAGCAGCTGGGGGACGCCCACTGAAGCTTTCTTT. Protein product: CASSWGTPTEAFF.